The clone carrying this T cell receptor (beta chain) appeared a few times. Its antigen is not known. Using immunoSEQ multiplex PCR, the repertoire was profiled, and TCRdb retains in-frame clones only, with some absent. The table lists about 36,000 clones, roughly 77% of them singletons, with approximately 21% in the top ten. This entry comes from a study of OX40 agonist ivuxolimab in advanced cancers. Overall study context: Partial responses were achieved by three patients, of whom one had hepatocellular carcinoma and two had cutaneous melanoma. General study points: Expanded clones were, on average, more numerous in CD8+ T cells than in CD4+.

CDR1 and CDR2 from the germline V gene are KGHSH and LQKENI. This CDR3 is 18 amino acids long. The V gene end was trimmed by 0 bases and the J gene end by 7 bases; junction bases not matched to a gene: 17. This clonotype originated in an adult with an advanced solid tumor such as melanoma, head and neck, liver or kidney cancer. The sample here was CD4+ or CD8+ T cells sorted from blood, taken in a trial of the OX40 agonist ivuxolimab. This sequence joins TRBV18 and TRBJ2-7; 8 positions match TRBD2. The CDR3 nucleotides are TGTGCCAGCTCACCACCTTCAAGTCCGGCGGGAGGTCTGGGGGAGCAGTACTTC. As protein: CASSPPSSPAGGLGEQYF.